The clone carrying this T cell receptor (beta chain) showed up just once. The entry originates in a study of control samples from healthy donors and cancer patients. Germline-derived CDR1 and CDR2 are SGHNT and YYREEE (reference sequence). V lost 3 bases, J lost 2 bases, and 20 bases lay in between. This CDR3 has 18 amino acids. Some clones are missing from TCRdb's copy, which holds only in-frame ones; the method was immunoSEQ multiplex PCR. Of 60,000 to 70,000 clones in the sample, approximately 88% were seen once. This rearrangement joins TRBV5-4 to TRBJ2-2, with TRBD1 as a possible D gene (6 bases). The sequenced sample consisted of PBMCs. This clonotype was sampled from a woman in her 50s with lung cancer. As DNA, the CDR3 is TGTGCCAGCAGCTCGTTTGGGTTCCGGGACACAAACACCGGGGAGCTGTTTTTT. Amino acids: CASSSFGFRDTNTGELFF.